Given below is one T cell receptor beta chain in context. Antigen specificity is unknown. These data originate in a study of T-cell memory formation after mild COVID-19. Overall study context: Most TCR clusters belonged to a single donor. Study results and limitations: A second wave expanding day 15 to 37 was CD4+-biased; contracting clones were balanced. Pre-infection memory already had some responding clones, implying cross-reactive memory joined.

Trimming removed 0 bases from V and 4 bases from J, with 15 bases in between. Germline lookup yields CDR1 LGHNA and CDR2 YNFKEQ. This CDR3 is 16 amino acids long. One entry per CDR3 protein results from TCRdb running MiXCR on the 5' RACE reads. This table has 50,000 or so distinct CDR3 sequences, about a quarter appearing once. The chain couples TRBV4-2 to TRBJ1-2, with a tentative D call TRBD1 (5 bases). What was sequenced was PBMCs or a T cell subset sorted from them (not recorded which). The TCR sequence derives from a man younger than 35 who had mild COVID-19 (a few samples of this study predate the infection). Cell type and time point are not known. The CDR3 DNA reads TGTGCCAGCAGCCAAGATGGAGGGGTTCCCCTCTATGGCTACACCTTC. Translated, it gives CASSQDGGVPLYGYTF.